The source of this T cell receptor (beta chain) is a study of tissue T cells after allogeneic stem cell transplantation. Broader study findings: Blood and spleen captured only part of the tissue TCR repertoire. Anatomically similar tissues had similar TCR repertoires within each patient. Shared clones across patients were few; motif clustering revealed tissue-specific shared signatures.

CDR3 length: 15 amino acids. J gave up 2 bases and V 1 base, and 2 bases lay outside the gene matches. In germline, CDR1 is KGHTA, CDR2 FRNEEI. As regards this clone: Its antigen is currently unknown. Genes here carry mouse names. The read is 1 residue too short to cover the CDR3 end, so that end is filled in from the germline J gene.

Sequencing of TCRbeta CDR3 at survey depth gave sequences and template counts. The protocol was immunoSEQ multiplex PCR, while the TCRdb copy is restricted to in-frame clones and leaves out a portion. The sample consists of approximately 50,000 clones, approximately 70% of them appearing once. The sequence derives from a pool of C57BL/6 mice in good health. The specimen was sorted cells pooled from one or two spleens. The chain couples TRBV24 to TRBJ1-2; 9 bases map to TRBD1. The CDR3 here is CASSLSGQGNSDYTF. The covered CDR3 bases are TGTGCCAGCAGTCTGTCGGGACAGGGTAACTCCGACTACACC.